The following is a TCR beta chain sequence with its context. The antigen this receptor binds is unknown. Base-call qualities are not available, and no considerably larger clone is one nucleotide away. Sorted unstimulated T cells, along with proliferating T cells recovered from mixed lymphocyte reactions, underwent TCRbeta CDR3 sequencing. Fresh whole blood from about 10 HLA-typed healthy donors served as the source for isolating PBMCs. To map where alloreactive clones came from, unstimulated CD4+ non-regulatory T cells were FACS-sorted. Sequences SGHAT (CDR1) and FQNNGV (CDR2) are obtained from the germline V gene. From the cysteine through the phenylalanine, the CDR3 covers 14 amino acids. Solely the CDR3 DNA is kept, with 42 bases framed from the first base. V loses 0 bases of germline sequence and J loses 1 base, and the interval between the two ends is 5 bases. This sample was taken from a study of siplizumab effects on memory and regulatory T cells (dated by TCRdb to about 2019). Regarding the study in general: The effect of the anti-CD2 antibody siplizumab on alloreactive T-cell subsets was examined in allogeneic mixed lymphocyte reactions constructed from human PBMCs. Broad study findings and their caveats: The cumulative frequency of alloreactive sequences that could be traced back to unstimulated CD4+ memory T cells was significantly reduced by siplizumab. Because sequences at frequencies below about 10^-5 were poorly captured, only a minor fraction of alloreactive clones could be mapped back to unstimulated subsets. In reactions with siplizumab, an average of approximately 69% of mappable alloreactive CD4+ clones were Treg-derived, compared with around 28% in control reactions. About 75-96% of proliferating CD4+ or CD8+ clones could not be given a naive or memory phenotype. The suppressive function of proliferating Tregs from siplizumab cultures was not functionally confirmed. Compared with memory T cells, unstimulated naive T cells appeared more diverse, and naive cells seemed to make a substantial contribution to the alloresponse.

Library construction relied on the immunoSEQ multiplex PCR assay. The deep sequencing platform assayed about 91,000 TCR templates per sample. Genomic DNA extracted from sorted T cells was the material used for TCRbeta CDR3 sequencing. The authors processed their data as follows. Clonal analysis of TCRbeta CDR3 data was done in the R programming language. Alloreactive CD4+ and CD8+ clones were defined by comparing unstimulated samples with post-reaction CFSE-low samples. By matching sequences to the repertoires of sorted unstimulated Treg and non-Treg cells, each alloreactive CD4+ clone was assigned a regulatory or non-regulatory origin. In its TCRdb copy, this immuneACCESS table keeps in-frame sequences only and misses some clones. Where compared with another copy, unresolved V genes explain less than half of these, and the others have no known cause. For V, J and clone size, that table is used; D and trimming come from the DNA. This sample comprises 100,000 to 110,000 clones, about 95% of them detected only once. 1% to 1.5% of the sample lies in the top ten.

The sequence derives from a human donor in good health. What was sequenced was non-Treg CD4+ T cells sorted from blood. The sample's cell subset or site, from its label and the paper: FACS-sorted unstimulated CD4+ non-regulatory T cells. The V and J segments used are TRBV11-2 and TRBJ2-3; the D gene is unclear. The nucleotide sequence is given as TGTGCCAGCAGCTTAGATACGGGCACAGATACGCAGTATTTT. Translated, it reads CASSLDTGTDTQYF.